Each of the 4 T cell receptor beta chains below was sequenced from the same sample in a study of cytotoxic CD8 clonotypes in ibrutinib-treated CLL. Clones were sequenced by immunoSEQ multiplex PCR, and TCRdb holds only the in-frame ones, with some missing. There are about 310,000 clones in the sample; 80% occur only once, and over 6.5% lies in the top ten. Specimen: PBMCs, collected before ibrutinib treatment. Receptor source: a human donor with chronic lymphocytic leukemia.

In DNA form, the CDR3 reads TGTGCCAGCAGCCAGCTCGGAAACGAGCATGAGCAGTTCTTC. Its protein is CASSQLGNEHEQFF. J is TRBJ2-1 and V is TRBV6-5; D is undetermined. Trimming stripped 6 bases from V and 8 bases from J, with 17 bases between. Germline values: CDR1 MNHEY, CDR2 SVGAGI. This CDR3 is built from 14 residues.

The J gene is TRBJ2-5, the V gene TRBV7-6; D is ambiguous. This CDR3 has 15 amino acids. The V end lost 4 bases, the J end lost 0 bases, and 12 bases lay between the germline ends. CDR1 and CDR2 (germline): SGHVS, FNYEAQ. The CDR3 region is CASSSRTVYQETQYF. For the CDR3, the DNA is TGTGCCAGCAGCTCTCGGACCGTGTACCAAGAGACCCAGTACTTC.

The chain's CDR3 is CASRIRNQETQYF. CDR3 nucleotides: TGTGCCAGCAGGATTAGGAACCAAGAGACCCAGTACTTC. The chain uses TRBV27 and TRBJ2-5; D remains ambiguous. With 6 bases removed from V and 0 bases from J, the gap between germline ends came to 8 bases. CDR1 is MNHEY, CDR2 SMNVEV, per germline (reference sequence). This CDR3 contains 13 residues.

The rearrangement joins TRBV7-3 to TRBJ2-2; TRBD2 matches at 13 bases. Germline V lookup: CDR1 SGHTA, CDR2 FQGTGA. The CDR3 totals 20 residues. V lost 1 base to trimming and J lost 4 bases; unmatched junction nucleotides: 12. CDR3 in amino acids: CASSLRRGTSGTPGTGELFF. The CDR3 DNA is TGTGCCAGCAGCTTAAGACGGGGGACTAGCGGGACCCCGGGCACCGGGGAGCTGTTTTTT.